These 12 T cell receptor beta chains share one sample of origin, sequenced in a study of response to subunit inactivated influenza vaccine. TCRdb re-derived calls from the RT-PCR reads in MiXCR, one entry per CDR3 protein. The profile shows around 570,000 distinct CDR3 sequences, about 7.6% of them singletons. The source was PBMCs from blood, collected less than 30 months after vaccination. These receptors were taken from a man in his fifties or sixties who received an inactivated influenza vaccine.

This clonotype has a handful of counts. This clone may be a read error of a much larger clone one base away. V is TRBV3-1 and J is TRBJ2-7, with D unclear. The V end was cut by 0 bases, the J end by 3 bases, with 3 bases between. The CDR3 is 12 residues long. Per germline, CDR1 LGHDT and CDR2 YNNKEL (reference sequence). The CDR3: CASSQEGYEQYF. CDR3 coding DNA: TGTGCCAGCAGCCAAGAAGGCTACGAGCAGTACTTC.

This clonotype appeared many times. The chain carries TRBV24-1 and TRBJ1-2; D unresolved. The germline V gene encodes CDR1 KGHDR and CDR2 SFDVKD. V lost 4 bases to trimming and J lost 4 bases, with 15 bases between them. This CDR3 spans 15 amino acids. CDR3: CATSDTDRMGYGYTF. CDR3 DNA sequence: TGTGCCACCAGTGACACAGACCGGATGGGCTATGGCTACACCTTC.

The table lists this clonotype with a few counts. This chain links TRBV19 with TRBJ2-7; tentatively, D is TRBD1 or TRBD2 (5 bases each). The CDR3 spans 16 residues. V was pared by 4 bases and J by 0 bases, with 16 bases between. Germline V gene data show CDR1 as LNHDA and CDR2 as SQIVND (reference sequence). For the CDR3, the DNA is TGTGCCAGTAGTAGAGGGGACCGCGCCGCCTCCTACGAGCAGTACTTC. Protein sequence: CASSRGDRAASYEQYF.

The rearrangement joins TRBV3-1 to TRBJ2-5, with no clear D. Trimming removed 0 bases from V and 6 bases from J, with 8 bases in between. Germline V gives CDR1 LGHDT, CDR2 YNNKEL (reference sequence). The CDR3 consists of 13 residues. The chain's CDR3 is CASSQEMGKTQYF. In DNA, the CDR3 is TGTGCCAGCAGCCAAGAGATGGGAAAGACCCAGTACTTC.

This clonotype has just a few counts. V gene TRBV14 combines with J gene TRBJ2-7; TRBD1 agrees at 9 bases. The CDR3 consists of 15 residues. Germline assignment: CDR1 SGHDN and CDR2 FVKESK. V shed 3 bases and J 4 bases; nucleotides not matched to a gene: 7. CDR3 DNA: TGTGCCAGCAGCCAGAACAGGGGGCGCGTATACGAGCAGTACTTC. This codes for CASSQNRGRVYEQYF.

This clonotype was seen at least ten times. The chain recombines TRBV27 with TRBJ2-7; weak D call: TRBD1 (5 bases). This CDR3 spans 13 amino acids. Germline V gives CDR1 MNHEY, CDR2 SMNVEV (reference sequence). Trimming shortened V by 2 bases and J by 7 bases, and 12 bases separated the two germline ends. CDR3 sequence: CASSLVGAGEQYF. The CDR3 region has the DNA TGTGCCAGCAGTTTAGTAGGGGCTGGGGAGCAGTACTTC.

The sample holds a few counts of this clonotype. The CDR3 DNA reads TGTGCCAGCAGCTTGGGGGACAGGGGATCAGATACGCAGTATTTT. Its translation is CASSLGDRGSDTQYF. V usage is TRBV5-6 and J usage is TRBJ2-3, with 10 nucleotides matching TRBD1. V trimming: 0 bases; J trimming: 4 bases; junction bases outside the gene matches: 2. The CDR3 sequence is 15 residues long. CDR1 and CDR2 from the germline V gene are SGHDT and YYEEEE.

There are many counts of this clonotype. The chain joins TRBV5-1 to TRBJ2-3, with 7 positions matching TRBD2. Germline V gene lookup returns CDR1 SGHRS and CDR2 YFSETQ. V dropped 3 bases and J dropped 0; count of bases not matched to a gene: 1. The length of the CDR3 is 14 residues. The CDR3 coding sequence is TGCGCCAGCAGCTCGACTAGCAGCACAGATACGCAGTATTTT. Its protein is CASSSTSSTDTQYF.

The chain is built from TRBV18 and TRBJ1-1; 8 bases fit TRBD1. Germline CDR1 reads KGHSH; CDR2 reads LQKENI. The CDR3 sequence is 16 residues long. V dropped 6 bases and J dropped 1; count of bases not matched to a gene: 10. As DNA, the CDR3 is TGTGCCAGCTCCCTAGGACAGGGAGTAGGGAACACTGAAGCTTTCTTT. It codes for CASSLGQGVGNTEAFF.

This clonotype was recorded at least ten times. The chain has TRBV12-3 or TRBV12-4 and TRBJ2-5, with D possibly TRBD1 on 5 matching bases. This CDR3 has 14 residues. With 7 bases removed from V and 5 bases from J, the gap between germline ends came to 17 bases. CDR3 amino acids: CASTMTVPPETQYF. The CDR3 DNA follows: TGTGCCAGCACCATGACAGTCCCCCCGGAGACCCAGTACTTC.

In its sample, this clonotype was seen many times. The gene calls are TRBV6-1 and TRBJ2-5; 10 bases fit TRBD1. J gave up 2 bases and V 7 bases, and 4 bases lay outside the gene matches. Germline CDR1 and CDR2: MNHNS and SASEGT. The CDR3 contains 14 residues. The DNA of the CDR3 is TGTGCCAGCATATTGGACAGGGGGCAAGAGACCCAGTACTTC. It is translated as CASILDRGQETQYF.

V is TRBV4-3 and J is TRBJ2-1; D is ambiguous. CDR3 size: 17 residues. Germline V gene data show CDR1 as LGHNA and CDR2 as YSLEER. V was pared by 1 base and J by 0 bases, with 13 bases between. CDR3 amino acids: CASSQVAVPSSYNEQFF. In nucleotides, the CDR3 is TGCGCCAGCAGCCAAGTGGCAGTCCCTAGCTCCTACAATGAGCAGTTCTTC.